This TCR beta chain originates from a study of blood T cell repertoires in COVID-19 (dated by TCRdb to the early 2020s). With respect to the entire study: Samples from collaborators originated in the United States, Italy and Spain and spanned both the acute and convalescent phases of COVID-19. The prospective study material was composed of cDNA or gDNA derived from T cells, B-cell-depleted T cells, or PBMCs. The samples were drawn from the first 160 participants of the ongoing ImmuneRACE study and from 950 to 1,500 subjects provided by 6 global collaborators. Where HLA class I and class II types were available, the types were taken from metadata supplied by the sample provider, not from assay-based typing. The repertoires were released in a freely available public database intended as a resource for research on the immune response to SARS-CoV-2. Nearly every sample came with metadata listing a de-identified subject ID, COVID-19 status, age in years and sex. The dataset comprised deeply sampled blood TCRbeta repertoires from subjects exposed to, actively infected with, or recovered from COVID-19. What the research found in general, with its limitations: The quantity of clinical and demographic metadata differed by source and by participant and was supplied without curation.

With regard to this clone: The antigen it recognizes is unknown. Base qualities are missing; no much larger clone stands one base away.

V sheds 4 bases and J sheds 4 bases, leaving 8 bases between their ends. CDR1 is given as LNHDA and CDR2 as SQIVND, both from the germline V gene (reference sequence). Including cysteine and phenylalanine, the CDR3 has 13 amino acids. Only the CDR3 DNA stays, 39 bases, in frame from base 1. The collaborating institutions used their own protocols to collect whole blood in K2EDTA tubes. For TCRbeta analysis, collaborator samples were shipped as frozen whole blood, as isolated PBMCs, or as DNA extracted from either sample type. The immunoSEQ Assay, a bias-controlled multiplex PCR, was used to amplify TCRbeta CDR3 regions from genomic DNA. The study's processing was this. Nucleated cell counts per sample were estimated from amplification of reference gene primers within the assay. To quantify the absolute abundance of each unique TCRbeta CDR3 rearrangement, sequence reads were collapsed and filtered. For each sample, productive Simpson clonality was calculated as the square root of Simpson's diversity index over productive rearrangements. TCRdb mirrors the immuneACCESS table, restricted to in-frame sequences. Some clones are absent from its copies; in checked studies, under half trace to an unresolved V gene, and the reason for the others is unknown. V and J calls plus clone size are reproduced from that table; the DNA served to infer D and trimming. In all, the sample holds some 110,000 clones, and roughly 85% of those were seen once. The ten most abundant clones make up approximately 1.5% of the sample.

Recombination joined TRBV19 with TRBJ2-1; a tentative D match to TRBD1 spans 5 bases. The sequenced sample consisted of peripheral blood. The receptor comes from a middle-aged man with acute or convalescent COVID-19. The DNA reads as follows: TGTGCCAGTAGTAAAGACAGTTACAATGAGCAGTTCTTC. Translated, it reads CASSKDSYNEQFF.